The 9 T cell receptor beta chains listed next were all sequenced from one sample in a study of beta chain features in type 1 diabetes. Expressed TCRB transcripts were sequenced because the entire RNA isolate underwent reverse transcription. Sequenced by immunoSEQ multiplex PCR; TCRdb stores in-frame clones only, minus some. Here the sample spans about 230,000 clones, 9.6% being singletons. Sequenced: naive CD4+ T cells from blood. These TCRs come from a woman between 18 and 30 years old in good health.

This chain joins TRBV7-2 and TRBJ1-5; the D is unclear. CDR1 and CDR2 (germline): SGHTA, FQGNSA. Trimming left V 3 bases short and J 6 bases short, with 6 bases between. This CDR3 has 12 residues. CDR3 residues: CASSFSGQPQHF. The CDR3 region has the DNA TGTGCCAGCAGCTTTTCCGGTCAGCCCCAGCATTTT.

This clone was observed a handful of times. CDR3 loop: CASSLAEGAGTDTQYF. CDR3 sequence (DNA): TGCGCCAGCAGCTTGGCCGAGGGGGCGGGCACAGATACGCAGTATTTT. This chain connects TRBV5-1 to TRBJ2-3; TRBD1 aligns across 7 bases. CDR1 SGHRS and CDR2 YFSETQ come from the germline V gene. The CDR3 consists of 16 residues. The V gene end was trimmed by 0 bases and the J gene end by 1 base; junction bases not matched to a gene: 5.

This clone has just a few counts. The chain employs TRBV19 and TRBJ2-1; 8 positions match TRBD1. This CDR3 comprises 13 residues. J gave up 4 bases and V 8 bases, and 4 bases lay outside the gene matches. Looked up from germline, CDR1 is LNHDA and CDR2 is SQIVND (reference sequence). The CDR3 loop reads CASWDRNYNEQFF. The CDR3 nucleotides read TGTGCCAGTTGGGACAGGAATTACAATGAGCAGTTCTTC.

This chain connects TRBV18 to TRBJ2-2, with a possible D match to TRBD1 (5 bases). The CDR3 totals 14 residues. The V gene's germline CDR1 is KGHSH and CDR2 LQKENI. The V and J ends lost 6 bases and 1 base respectively, with 9 bases between them. The CDR3 coding sequence is TGTGCCAGCTCGCTCGGACAGAACACCGGGGAGCTGTTTTTT. Residues: CASSLGQNTGELFF.

This clone was recorded only once. V usage is TRBV7-9 and J usage is TRBJ1-1; tentative D call: TRBD1 (5 bases). V lost 5 bases, J lost 1 base, and 11 bases lay in between. The CDR3 is made up of 14 amino acids. CDR1 and CDR2 from the germline V gene are SEHNR and FQNEAQ (reference sequence). As DNA, the CDR3 is TGTGCCAGCAGCCCAGTCGGGGGGAACACTGAAGCTTTCTTT. Protein sequence: CASSPVGGNTEAFF.

This clone was detected a few times. This chain joins TRBV5-1 and TRBJ2-7; D is perhaps TRBD1 (5 bases). V was pared by 0 bases and J by 3 bases, with 10 bases between. The CDR3 totals 14 residues. Per germline, CDR1 SGHRS and CDR2 YFSETQ. In DNA form, the CDR3 reads TGCGCCAGCAGCTTGGCCACCAGGGTCTACGAGCAGTACTTC. Residues: CASSLATRVYEQYF. Full variable domain (remainder filled in from reference TRBV5-1 and TRBJ2-7): KAGVTQTPRYLIKTRGQQVTLSCSPISGHRSVSWYQQTPGQGLQFLFEYFSETQRNKGNFPGRFSGRQFSNSRSEMNVSTLELGDSALYLCASSLATRVYEQYFGPGTRLTVT.

This clone was detected only a few times. CDR3 DNA sequence: TGTGCCAGCAGTGAAGGGACAGGGGTTGGAAACACCATATATTTT. Encoded protein: CASSEGTGVGNTIYF. This sequence joins TRBV25-1 and TRBJ1-3; TRBD1 agrees at 10 bases. This CDR3 comprises 15 residues. CDR1 and CDR2 from the germline V gene are MGHDK and SYGVNS. J lost 3 bases, V lost 2 bases, and 1 base had no gene match.

This clone was recorded only once. The V call is TRBV14, the J call TRBJ2-1; 9 bases are a match to TRBD1. Germline V gives CDR1 SGHDN, CDR2 FVKESK. The CDR3 runs 16 residues. V shed 5 bases, J shed 8 bases, and the junction held 13 bases outside the gene matches. CDR3 loop: CASSIRTGARVDEQFF. The CDR3, as DNA: TGTGCCAGCAGCATACGGACAGGGGCGAGGGTCGATGAGCAGTTCTTC.

The chain employs TRBV5-4 and TRBJ2-7; weak D call: TRBD2 (7 bases). Trimming shortened V by 5 bases and J by 6 bases, and 15 bases separated the two germline ends. The CDR3 has 13 residues. Germline-derived CDR1 and CDR2 are SGHNT and YYREEE (reference sequence). The CDR3 DNA follows: TGTGCCAGCAGGGAGATGAGGGGGGGCGAGCAGTACTTC. Protein: CASREMRGGEQYF.